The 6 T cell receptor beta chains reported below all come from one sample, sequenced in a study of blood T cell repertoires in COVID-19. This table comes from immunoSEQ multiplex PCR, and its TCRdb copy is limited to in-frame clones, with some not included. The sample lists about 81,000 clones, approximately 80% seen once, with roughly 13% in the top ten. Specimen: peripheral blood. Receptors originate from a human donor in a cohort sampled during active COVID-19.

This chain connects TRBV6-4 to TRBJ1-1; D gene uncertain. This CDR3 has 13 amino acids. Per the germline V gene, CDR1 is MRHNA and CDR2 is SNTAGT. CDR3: CSQEGGVDTEAFF. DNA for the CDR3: TGTTCCCAAGAGGGAGGTGTAGACACTGAAGCTTTCTTT.

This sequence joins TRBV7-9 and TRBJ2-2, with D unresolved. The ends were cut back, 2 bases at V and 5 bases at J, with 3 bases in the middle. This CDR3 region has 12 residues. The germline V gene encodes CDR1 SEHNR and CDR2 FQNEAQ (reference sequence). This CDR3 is CASSLLTGELFF. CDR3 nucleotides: TGTGCCAGCAGCTTACTTACCGGGGAGCTGTTTTTT.

CDR3 sequence: CASSQGRLGGVYGYTF. The CDR3 DNA follows: TGCGCCAGCAGCCAAGGCCGCCTTGGGGGGGTCTATGGCTACACCTTC. This chain connects TRBV4-1 to TRBJ1-2, with D perhaps TRBD1 (5 bases). There are 16 residues in the CDR3. Germline CDR1 reads MGHRA; CDR2 reads YSYEKL. V lost 1 base and J 4 bases, leaving 16 bases between the germline ends.

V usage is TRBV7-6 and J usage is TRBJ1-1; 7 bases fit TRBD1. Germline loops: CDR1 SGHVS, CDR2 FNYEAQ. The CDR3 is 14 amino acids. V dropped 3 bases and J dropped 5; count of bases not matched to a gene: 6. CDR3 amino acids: CASSFNRGETEAFF. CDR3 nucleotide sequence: TGTGCCAGCAGCTTTAACAGGGGAGAAACTGAAGCTTTCTTT.

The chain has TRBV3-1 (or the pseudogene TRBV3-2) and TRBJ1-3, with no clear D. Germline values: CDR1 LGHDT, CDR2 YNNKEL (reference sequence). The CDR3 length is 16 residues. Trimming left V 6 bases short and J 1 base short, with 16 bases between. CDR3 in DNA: TGTGCCAGCAGTTACCACAGCAACCCATCTGGAAACACCATATATTTT. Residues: CASSYHSNPSGNTIYF.

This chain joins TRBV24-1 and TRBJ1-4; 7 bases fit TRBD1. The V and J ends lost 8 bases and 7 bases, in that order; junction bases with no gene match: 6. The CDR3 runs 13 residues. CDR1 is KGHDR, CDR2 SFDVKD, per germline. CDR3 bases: TGTGCCACCAAATTAACAGGGGTTGAAAAACTGTTTTTT. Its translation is CATKLTGVEKLFF.